In this sample, the clone carrying this T cell receptor (beta chain) turned up a few times. Its antigen remains unknown. The entry originates in a study of blood T cells in healthy people across ages. Whole-study results and caveats: With age, beta diversity per million T cells declined roughly linearly, significantly by 30 to 50.

Germline lookup yields CDR1 MNHEY and CDR2 SMNVEV (reference sequence). Trimming took 7 bases from V and 0 from J, leaving 7 bases between them. The CDR3 is made up of 12 amino acids. The authors ran a second PCR of roughly 6 to 11 cycles using a sample-barcoded 5' primer and a J-beta primer mix. Each CDR3 protein gets one entry after TCRdb re-called the 5' RACE reads with MiXCR. Of 850,000 to 1,100,000 distinct CDR3 sequences in the sample, 35% to 40% were seen once. The clonotype originates from a man aged 18 to 29 in good health. Sample: blood. The J gene is TRBJ2-7, the V gene TRBV27; D gene ambiguous. The CDR3 loop is CASIPSSYEQYF. Here the CDR3 DNA reads TGTGCCAGCATCCCCTCCTCCTACGAGCAGTACTTC.